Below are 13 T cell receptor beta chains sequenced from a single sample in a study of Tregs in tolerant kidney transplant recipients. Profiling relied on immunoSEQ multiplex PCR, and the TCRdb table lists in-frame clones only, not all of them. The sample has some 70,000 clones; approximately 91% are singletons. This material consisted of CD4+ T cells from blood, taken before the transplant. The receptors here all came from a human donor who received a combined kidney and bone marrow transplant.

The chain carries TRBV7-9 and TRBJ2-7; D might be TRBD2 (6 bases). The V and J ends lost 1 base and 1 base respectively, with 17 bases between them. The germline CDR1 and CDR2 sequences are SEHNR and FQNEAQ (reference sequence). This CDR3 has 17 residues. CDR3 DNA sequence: TGTGCCAGCAGCTTAGAAACAGGTGCGGGACGGTCCTACGAGCAGTACTTC. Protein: CASSLETGAGRSYEQYF.

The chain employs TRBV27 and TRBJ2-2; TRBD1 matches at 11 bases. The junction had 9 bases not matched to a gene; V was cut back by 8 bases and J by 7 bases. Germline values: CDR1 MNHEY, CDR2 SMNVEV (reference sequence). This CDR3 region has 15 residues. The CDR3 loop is CASGGTGGFGGELFF. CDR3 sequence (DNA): TGTGCCAGCGGGGGGACAGGGGGATTCGGCGGGGAGCTGTTTTTT.

The CDR3 loop reads CASSSTVPEQYF. CDR3 in DNA: TGTGCCAGCAGTTCGACAGTACCCGAGCAGTACTTC. The rearrangement joins TRBV28 to TRBJ2-7; D possibly corresponds to TRBD1 (5 bases). This CDR3 is built from 12 residues. With 4 bases removed from V and 6 bases from J, the gap between germline ends came to 10 bases. Germline V lookup: CDR1 MDHEN, CDR2 SYDVKM.

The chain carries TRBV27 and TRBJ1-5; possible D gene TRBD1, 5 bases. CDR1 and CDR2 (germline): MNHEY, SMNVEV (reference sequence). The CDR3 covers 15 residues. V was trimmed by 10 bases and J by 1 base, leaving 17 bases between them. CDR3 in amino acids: CATRDFQASNQPQHF. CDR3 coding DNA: TGTGCCACCCGGGACTTTCAAGCCAGCAATCAGCCCCAGCATTTT.

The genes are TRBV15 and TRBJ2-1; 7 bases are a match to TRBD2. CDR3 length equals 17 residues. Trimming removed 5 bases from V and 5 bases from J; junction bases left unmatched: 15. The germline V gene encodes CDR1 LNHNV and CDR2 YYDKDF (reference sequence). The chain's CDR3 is CATSSPTGGAGHNEQFF. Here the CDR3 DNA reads TGTGCCACCAGCTCTCCCACGGGGGGAGCGGGGCACAATGAGCAGTTCTTC.

The CDR3 sequence: CASSLSGGGYEQYF. DNA for the CDR3: TGTGCCAGCAGCTTATCGGGGGGGGGCTACGAGCAGTACTTC. The chain joins TRBV7-9 to TRBJ2-7, with 8 bases lining up with TRBD2. The germline CDR1 and CDR2 sequences are SEHNR and FQNEAQ (reference sequence). V was clipped by 2 bases and J by 3 bases; unmatched bases: 3. The CDR3 is 14 residues long. Based on the CDR3 plus reference TRBV7-9 and TRBJ2-7, the full variable domain is DTGVSQNPRHKITKRGQNVTFRCDPISEHNRLYWYRQTLGQGPEFLTYFQNEAQLEKSRLLSDRFSAERPKGSFSTLEIQRTEQGDSAMYLCASSLSGGGYEQYFGPGTRLTVT.

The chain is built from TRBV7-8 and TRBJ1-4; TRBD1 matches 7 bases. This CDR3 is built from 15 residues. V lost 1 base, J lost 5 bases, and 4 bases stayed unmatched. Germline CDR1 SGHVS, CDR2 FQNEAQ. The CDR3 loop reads CASSLGQGRNEKLFF. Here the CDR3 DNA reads TGTGCCAGCAGCTTAGGACAGGGCAGGAATGAAAAACTGTTTTTT.

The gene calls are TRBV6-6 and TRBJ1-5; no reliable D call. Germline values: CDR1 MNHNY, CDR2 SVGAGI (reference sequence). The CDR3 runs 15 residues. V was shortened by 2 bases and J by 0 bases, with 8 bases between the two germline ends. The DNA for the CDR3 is TGTGCCAGCAGTTACGCCAGGTATAGCAATCAGCCCCAGCATTTT. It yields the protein CASSYARYSNQPQHF.

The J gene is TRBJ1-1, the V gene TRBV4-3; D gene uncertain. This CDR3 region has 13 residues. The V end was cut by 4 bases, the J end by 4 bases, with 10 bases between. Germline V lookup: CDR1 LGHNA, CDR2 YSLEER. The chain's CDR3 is CASSRQDGTEAFF. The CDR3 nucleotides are TGCGCCAGCAGCCGCCAGGATGGCACTGAAGCTTTCTTT.

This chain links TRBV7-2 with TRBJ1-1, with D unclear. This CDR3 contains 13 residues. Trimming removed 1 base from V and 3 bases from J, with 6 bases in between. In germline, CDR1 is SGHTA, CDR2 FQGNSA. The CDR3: CASSLGGDTEAFF. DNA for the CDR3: TGTGCCAGCAGCTTAGGCGGGGACACTGAAGCTTTCTTT.

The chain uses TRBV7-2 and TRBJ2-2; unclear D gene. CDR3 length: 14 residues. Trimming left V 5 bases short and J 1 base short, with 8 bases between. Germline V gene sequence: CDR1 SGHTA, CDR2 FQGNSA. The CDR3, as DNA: TGTGCCAGCAGCCTAAACAGGAACACCGGGGAGCTGTTTTTT. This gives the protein CASSLNRNTGELFF. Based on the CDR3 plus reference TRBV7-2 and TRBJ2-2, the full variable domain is GAGVSQSPSNKVTEKGKDVELRCDPISGHTALYWYRQSLGQGLEFLIYFQGNSAPDKSGLPSDRFSAERTGGSVSTLTIQRTQQEDSAVYLCASSLNRNTGELFFGEGSRLTVL.

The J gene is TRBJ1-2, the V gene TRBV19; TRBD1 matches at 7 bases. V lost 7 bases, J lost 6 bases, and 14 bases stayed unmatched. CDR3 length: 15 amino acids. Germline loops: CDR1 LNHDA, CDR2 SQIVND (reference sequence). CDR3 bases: TGTGCCAGTACCACTGATACGGACAGGTCGAATGGCTACACCTTC. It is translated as CASTTDTDRSNGYTF.

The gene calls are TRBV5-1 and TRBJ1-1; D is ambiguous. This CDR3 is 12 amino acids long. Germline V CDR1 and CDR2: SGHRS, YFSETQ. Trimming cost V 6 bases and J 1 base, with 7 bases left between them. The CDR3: CASNSGNTEAFF. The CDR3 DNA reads TGCGCCAGCAACTCGGGGAACACTGAAGCTTTCTTT.